Shown below are 14 T cell receptor beta chains from a single sample sequenced in a study of response to subunit inactivated influenza vaccine. One entry per CDR3 protein, called by TCRdb with MiXCR from the RT-PCR reads. There are about 240,000 distinct CDR3 sequences in the sample; 12% occur only once, and 7.8% lies in the top ten. The sample consisted of non-naive T cells sorted from PBMCs, taken less than 15 days before vaccination. These receptors came from a man aged 50 to 60 who received an inactivated influenza vaccine.

This clonotype was detected many times. The chain links TRBV19 to TRBJ2-2, with TRBD1 identical over 8 bases. With V trimmed by 0 bases and J by 4 bases, 4 bases remained unmatched. CDR3 length: 16 residues. From germline, CDR1 is LNHDA and CDR2 SQIVND (reference sequence). The CDR3 spells CASSIEDRDLTGELFF. In DNA, the CDR3 is TGTGCCAGTAGTATAGAGGACAGGGATCTCACCGGGGAGCTGTTTTTT.

The V call is TRBV6-2 or TRBV6-3, the J call TRBJ1-5; 7 positions agree with TRBD1. This CDR3 is 16 amino acids long. CDR1 and CDR2 (germline): MNHEY, SVGEGT. V gave up 4 bases and J gave up 2 bases; unmatched junction bases: 8. CDR3 bases: TGTGCCAGCAGTTCCCGGGACAGAGCGGGCAATCAGCCCCAGCATTTT. Translated, it gives CASSSRDRAGNQPQHF.

The V and J genes are TRBV5-1 and TRBJ2-1; 14 bases align to TRBD2. The trim removed 3 bases at V and 10 bases at J, leaving 12 bases unmatched. The germline V gene encodes CDR1 SGHRS and CDR2 YFSETQ. The CDR3 is 17 residues long. The CDR3 region has the DNA TGCGCCAGCAGCTCGGGACTCGGGACTAGCGGGAGATGGGAGCAGTTCTTC. This sequence encodes CASSSGLGTSGRWEQFF.

This clonotype appeared many times. The rearrangement joins TRBV5-5 to TRBJ2-3; D unresolved. The CDR3 loop spans 15 amino acids. Germline CDR1 SGHKS, CDR2 YYEKEE (reference sequence). Trimming cost V 0 bases and J 0 bases, with 8 bases left between them. The CDR3 loop is CASSLEGFSTDTQYF. The CDR3 DNA reads as TGTGCCAGCAGCTTGGAAGGGTTTAGCACAGATACGCAGTATTTT.

This clonotype showed up many times. The rearrangement links TRBV12-3 or TRBV12-4 to TRBJ1-5; tentatively, D is TRBD1 (5 bases). The length of the CDR3 is 13 residues. Trimming shortened V by 6 bases and J by 7 bases, and 13 bases separated the two germline ends. The CDR3, as DNA: TGTGCCAGCAGCTTACAGGTTGGGCAGCCCCAGCATTTT. This gives the protein CASSLQVGQPQHF.

V and J are TRBV13 and TRBJ2-7; TRBD1 aligns across 8 bases. The CDR3 consists of 14 residues. Trimming took 6 bases from V and 5 from J; bases not matched to a gene: 9. Germline CDR1 and CDR2: PRHDT and FYEKMQ (reference sequence). CDR3 loop: CASRRQGIRDEQYF. The CDR3 coding sequence is TGTGCCAGCAGACGACAGGGGATTAGGGACGAGCAGTACTTC.

This clonotype turned up a few times. V is TRBV30 and J is TRBJ2-5; TRBD1 matches at 9 bases. Germline V CDR1 and CDR2: GTSNPN, SVGIG (reference sequence). This CDR3 is built from 14 residues. Trimming removed 3 bases from V and 5 bases from J; junction bases left unmatched: 7. As DNA, the CDR3 is TGTGCCTGGAGCACGGGACAGGGAGGGGAGACCCAGTACTTC. This sequence encodes CAWSTGQGGETQYF.

The rearrangement links TRBV3-1 to TRBJ2-1, with 7 nucleotides matching TRBD2. The V gene's germline CDR1 is LGHDT and CDR2 YNNKEL (reference sequence). This CDR3 spans 14 amino acids. The J segment lost 10 bases and the V segment lost 6 bases, leaving 12 bases of the junction unmatched. The CDR3 sequence is CASSLQLGGSEQFF. In nucleotides, the CDR3 is TGTGCCAGCAGTCTCCAATTGGGGGGGTCCGAGCAGTTCTTC.

The rearrangement uses TRBV7-2 and TRBJ2-1; unclear D gene. The CDR3 runs 14 residues. The V gene lost 4 bases and the J gene lost 0 bases, with 7 bases spanning the gap. Germline-derived CDR1 and CDR2 are SGHTA and FQGNSA. The CDR3 protein is CASSSRGSYNEQFF. The CDR3 DNA reads TGTGCCAGCAGCTCCCGCGGCTCCTACAATGAGCAGTTCTTC.

There are a few counts of this clonotype. The chain carries TRBV2 and TRBJ2-7; the D gene is possibly TRBD1 (6 bases). The ends were cut back, 11 bases at V and 4 bases at J, with 33 bases in the middle. The CDR3 has 18 amino acids. The germline CDR1 and CDR2 sequences are SNHLY and FYNNEI. The CDR3 sequence: CAFCFAGSSRGRKYEQYF. The CDR3 DNA is TGTGCCTTCTGTTTCGCCGGTAGCTCCAGGGGCCGAAAATACGAGCAGTACTTC.

At least ten counts were recorded for this clonotype. The V call is TRBV20-1, the J call TRBJ2-1; D is unresolved. Germline CDR1 reads DFQATT; CDR2 reads SNEGSKA (reference sequence). The V end lost 6 bases, the J end lost 4 bases, and 16 bases lay between the germline ends. The CDR3 extends over 14 amino acids. CDR3 in amino acids: CSAGPLNFYNEQFF. CDR3 nucleotide sequence: TGCAGTGCCGGACCGCTTAATTTTTACAATGAGCAGTTCTTC.

The chain employs TRBV5-1 and TRBJ2-1; TRBD1 matches 12 bases. This CDR3 comprises 16 residues. V lost 0 bases and J lost 9; bases outside the gene matches: 7. Germline assignment: CDR1 SGHRS and CDR2 YFSETQ. The CDR3 reads CASSLDRDRGRSEQFF. The CDR3 bases are TGCGCCAGCAGCTTGGACCGGGACAGGGGGCGTAGTGAGCAGTTCTTC.

This clonotype was picked up many times. The chain links TRBV29-1 to TRBJ1-5, with D unclear. There are 14 residues in the CDR3. CDR1 is SQVTM and CDR2 is ANQGSEA in the germline V gene. V lost 6 bases to trimming and J lost 0 bases, with 12 bases between them. The CDR3 here is CSVSNSYSNQPQHF. The CDR3 DNA follows: TGCAGCGTCTCAAACAGTTATAGCAATCAGCCCCAGCATTTT.

About this clonotype itself: A single base separates this from a much larger clone, so it may be a read error. V and J are TRBV2 and TRBJ2-1; the D is unclear. The CDR3 sequence is 11 residues long. Germline assignment: CDR1 SNHLY and CDR2 FYNNEI. Trimming took 6 bases from V and 8 from J, leaving 8 bases between them. The CDR3 DNA follows: TGTGCCAGCAGCCCCGGCCATGAGCAGTTCTTC. It encodes CASSPGHEQFF. Together with reference TRBV2 and TRBJ2-1, the CDR3 gives the full variable domain: EPEVTQTPSHQVTQMGQEVILRCVPISNHLYFYWYRQILGQKVEFLVSFYNNEISEKSEIFDDQFSVERPDGSNFTLKIRSTKLEDSAMYFCASSPGHEQFFGPGTRLTVL.